Following are 12 T cell receptor beta chains from one sample sequenced in a study of a mutant IDH1 vaccine in newly diagnosed glioma (dated by TCRdb to the early 2020s). Antigens of these TCRs are unknown. Library creation used the immunoSEQ multiplex PCR assay. The immuneACCESS repertoire file appears here via TCRdb, limited to in-frame rearrangements. These files lack a portion of the clones; in checked studies, under half of the deficit traces to unresolved V genes, and the cause of the others is not known. In all, the sample holds about 56,000 clones, and less than 80% of those were seen once. The biggest ten clones account for roughly 5.4% of the sample. The time point label, as the study defines it: week 47, end of study. Each vaccine dose was 300 ug of a 20-mer mutant IDH1 peptide in Montanide, given subcutaneously with topical imiquimod. The starting material was PBMCs, obtained from a glioma patient whose treatment included an IDH1 peptide vaccine. These receptors were obtained from a man aged 45-65 years with glioma.

The rearrangement links TRBV30 to TRBJ1-5, with 9 bases that match TRBD1. The J segment lost 2 bases and the V segment lost 1 base, leaving 15 bases of the junction unmatched. CDR1 GTSNPN and CDR2 SVGIG come from the germline V gene (reference sequence). This CDR3 is built from 19 residues. The CDR3 spells CAWSADRGVGKWGNQPQHF. CDR3 in DNA: TGTGCCTGGAGTGCTGACAGGGGGGTGGGAAAATGGGGCAATCAGCCCCAGCATTTT.

As DNA, the CDR3 is TGCGCCAGCAGCCAGTCCCATGGACTAGCGGGGGATCCAAGGTACAATGAGCAGTTCTTC. Amino acid sequence: CASSQSHGLAGDPRYNEQFF. This sequence joins TRBV4-3 and TRBJ2-1; 13 bases are shared with TRBD2. Germline V gene lookup returns CDR1 LGHNA and CDR2 YSLEER. The V segment lost 3 bases and the J segment 4 bases; nucleotides outside the gene matches: 15. The CDR3 contains 20 residues.

This chain joins TRBV27 and TRBJ2-1; 12 bases agree with TRBD1. After removal of 2 bases from V and 4 bases from J, the junction contained 9 bases not matched to a gene. The CDR3 runs to 18 residues. Germline CDR1 and CDR2: MNHEY and SMNVEV (reference sequence). Here the CDR3 DNA reads TGTGCCAGCAGTTTAACACCGCTGGGACAGGGGGCTTACAATGAGCAGTTCTTC. The encoded protein is CASSLTPLGQGAYNEQFF.

The rearrangement joins TRBV7-8 to TRBJ1-2; the D gene is possibly TRBD1 (6 bases). The germline CDR1 and CDR2 sequences are SGHVS and FQNEAQ. With 3 bases removed from V and 6 bases from J, the gap between germline ends came to 11 bases. There are 13 residues in the CDR3. This CDR3 reads CASSFRGANGYTF. Here the CDR3 DNA reads TGTGCCAGCAGCTTTCGGGGGGCGAATGGCTACACCTTC.

This clone was counted once. The V gene is TRBV5-1, the J gene TRBJ1-5; 10 bases align to TRBD1. Germline values: CDR1 SGHRS, CDR2 YFSETQ. This CDR3 region has 15 residues. The trim removed 3 bases at V and 7 bases at J, leaving 7 bases unmatched. The CDR3 DNA reads TGCGCCAGCAGCTCCGGGACAGGGGAACGACAGCCCCAGCATTTT. Protein: CASSSGTGERQPQHF.

This chain joins TRBV19 and TRBJ1-1, with 7 positions matching TRBD1. This CDR3 contains 14 residues. V was clipped by 5 bases and J by 6 bases; unmatched bases: 9. Germline loops: CDR1 LNHDA, CDR2 SQIVND (reference sequence). The CDR3, as DNA: TGTGCCAGTAGTCTTGACAGGGCTCGGGCTGAAGCTTTCTTT. The encoded protein is CASSLDRARAEAFF.

The rearrangement joins TRBV5-1 to TRBJ1-5, with 12 bases identical to TRBD1. This CDR3 comprises 14 residues. The V and J ends lost 4 bases and 7 bases, in that order; junction bases with no gene match: 3. CDR1 is SGHRS and CDR2 is YFSETQ in the germline V gene. The DNA for the CDR3 is TGCGCCAGCAGCCCGGGACAGGGGGCACAGCCCCAGCATTTT. It specifies CASSPGQGAQPQHF.

The chain has TRBV5-6 and TRBJ2-7, with a possible D match to TRBD1 (6 bases). Germline lookup yields CDR1 SGHDT and CDR2 YYEEEE. This CDR3 comprises 13 residues. V lost 4 bases, J lost 5 bases, and 13 bases lay in between. CDR3 DNA: TGTGCCAGCAGCGCTACAGGGTGGGACGAGCAGTACTTC. This sequence encodes CASSATGWDEQYF.

In the case of this clone: At one of its ends the junction is not consistent with the germline gene, which may arise from a read error. The rearrangement uses TRBV7-7 and TRBJ2-2; D call uncertain. The germline CDR1 and CDR2 sequences are SSHAT and FNYEAQ (reference sequence). This CDR3 has 13 residues. The CDR3: CASSPGPTGELFF. As DNA, the CDR3 is TGTGCTAGCAGCCCTGGTCCAACCGGGGAGCTGTTTTTT.

This clone occurred a few times. The V call is TRBV20-1, the J call TRBJ1-1; no firm D call. Germline V lookup: CDR1 DFQATT, CDR2 SNEGSKA (reference sequence). V lost 3 bases and J lost 4, with 6 bases in between. The CDR3 covers 11 residues. CDR3: CSASSRTEAFF. As DNA, the CDR3 is TGCAGTGCTAGTAGCCGCACTGAAGCTTTCTTT.

This clone was found once. The V gene is TRBV12-5, the J gene TRBJ2-2, with unresolved D. CDR1 LGHNT and CDR2 FRNRAP come from the germline V gene. CDR3 length: 14 amino acids. V shed 3 bases and J shed 1 base, with 6 bases lying between them. This chain's CDR3 is CASGLTGNTGELFF. The CDR3 region has the DNA TGTGCTAGTGGTTTAACGGGGAACACCGGGGAGCTGTTTTTT.

The chain recombines TRBV29-1 with TRBJ2-7; no clear D. Trimming took off 0 bases at V and 5 bases at J, with 8 bases between the two ends. There are 12 residues in the CDR3. Per germline, CDR1 SQVTM and CDR2 ANQGSEA. CDR3 in amino acids: CSVEEEGNEQYF. The CDR3 region has the DNA TGCAGCGTTGAAGAGGAAGGCAACGAGCAGTACTTC.